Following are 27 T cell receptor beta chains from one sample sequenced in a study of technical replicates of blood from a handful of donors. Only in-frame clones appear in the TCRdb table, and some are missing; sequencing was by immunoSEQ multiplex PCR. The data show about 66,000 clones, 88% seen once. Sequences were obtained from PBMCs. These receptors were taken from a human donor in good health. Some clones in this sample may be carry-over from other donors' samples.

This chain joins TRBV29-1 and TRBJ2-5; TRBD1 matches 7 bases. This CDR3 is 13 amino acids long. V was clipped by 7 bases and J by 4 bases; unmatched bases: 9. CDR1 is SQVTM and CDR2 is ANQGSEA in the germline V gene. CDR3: CSARKGAGETQYF. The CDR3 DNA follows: TGCAGCGCCAGGAAGGGGGCGGGAGAGACCCAGTACTTC.

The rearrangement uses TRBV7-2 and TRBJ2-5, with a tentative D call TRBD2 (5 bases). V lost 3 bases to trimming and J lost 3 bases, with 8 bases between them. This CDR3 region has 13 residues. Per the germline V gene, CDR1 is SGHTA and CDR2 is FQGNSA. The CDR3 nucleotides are TGTGCCAGCAGCTTTTCGAGGGAAGAGACCCAGTACTTC. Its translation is CASSFSREETQYF.

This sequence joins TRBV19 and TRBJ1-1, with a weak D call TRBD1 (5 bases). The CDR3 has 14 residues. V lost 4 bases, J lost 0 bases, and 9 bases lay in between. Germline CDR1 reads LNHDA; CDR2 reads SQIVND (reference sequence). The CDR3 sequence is CASSRTGVNTEAFF. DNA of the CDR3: TGTGCCAGTAGTAGAACAGGAGTGAACACTGAAGCTTTCTTT.

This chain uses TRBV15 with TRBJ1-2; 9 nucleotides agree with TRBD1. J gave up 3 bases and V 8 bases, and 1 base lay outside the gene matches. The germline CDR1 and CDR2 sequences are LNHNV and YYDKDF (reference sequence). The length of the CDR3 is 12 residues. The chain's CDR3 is CATGTGYYGYTF. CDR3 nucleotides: TGTGCCACCGGGACAGGGTACTATGGCTACACCTTC.

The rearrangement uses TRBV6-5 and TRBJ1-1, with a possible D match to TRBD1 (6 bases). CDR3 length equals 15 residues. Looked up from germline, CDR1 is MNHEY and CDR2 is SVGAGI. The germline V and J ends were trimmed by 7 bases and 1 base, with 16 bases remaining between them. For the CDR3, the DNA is TGTGCCAGCATCAGATCCAGGGGTGAGAACACTGAAGCTTTCTTT. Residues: CASIRSRGENTEAFF.

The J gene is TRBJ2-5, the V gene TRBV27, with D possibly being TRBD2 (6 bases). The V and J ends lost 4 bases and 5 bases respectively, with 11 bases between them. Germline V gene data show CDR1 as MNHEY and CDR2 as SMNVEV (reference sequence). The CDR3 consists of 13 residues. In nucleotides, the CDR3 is TGTGCCAGCAGTTACAAGGAGGGGGAGACCCAGTACTTC. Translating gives CASSYKEGETQYF.

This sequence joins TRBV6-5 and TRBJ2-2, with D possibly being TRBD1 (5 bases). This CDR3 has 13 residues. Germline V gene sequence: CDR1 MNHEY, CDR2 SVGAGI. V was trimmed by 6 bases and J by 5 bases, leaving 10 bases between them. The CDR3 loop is CASRAPGTGELFF. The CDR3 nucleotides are TGTGCCAGCAGGGCCCCAGGGACCGGGGAGCTGTTTTTT.

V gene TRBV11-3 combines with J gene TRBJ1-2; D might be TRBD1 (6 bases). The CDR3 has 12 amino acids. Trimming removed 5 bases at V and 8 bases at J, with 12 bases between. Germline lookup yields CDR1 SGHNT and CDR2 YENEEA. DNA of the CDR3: TGTGCCAGCAGCCAACGGGGGGCGGGCTACACCTTC. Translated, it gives CASSQRGAGYTF.

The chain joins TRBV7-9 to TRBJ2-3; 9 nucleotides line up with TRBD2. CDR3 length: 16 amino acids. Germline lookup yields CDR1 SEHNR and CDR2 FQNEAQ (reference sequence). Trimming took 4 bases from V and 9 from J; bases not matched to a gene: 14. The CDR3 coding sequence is TGTGCCAGCAGCTCCGGGAGAGAGAGCGGGAGGTTGACGCAGTATTTT. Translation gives CASSSGRESGRLTQYF.

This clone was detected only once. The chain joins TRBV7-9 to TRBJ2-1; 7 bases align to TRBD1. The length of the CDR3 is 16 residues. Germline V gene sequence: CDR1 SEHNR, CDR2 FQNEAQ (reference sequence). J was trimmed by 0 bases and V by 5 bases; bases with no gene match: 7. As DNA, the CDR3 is TGTGCCAGCAGCGACCGGACAGGCTTCTCCTACAATGAGCAGTTCTTC. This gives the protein CASSDRTGFSYNEQFF.

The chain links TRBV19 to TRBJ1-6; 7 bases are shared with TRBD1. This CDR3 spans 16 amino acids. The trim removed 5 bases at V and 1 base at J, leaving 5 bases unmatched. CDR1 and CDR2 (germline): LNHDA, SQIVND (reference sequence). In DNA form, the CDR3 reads TGTGCCAGTAGTCCTGAGGACAGGTCCTATAATTCACCCCTCCACTTT. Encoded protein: CASSPEDRSYNSPLHF.

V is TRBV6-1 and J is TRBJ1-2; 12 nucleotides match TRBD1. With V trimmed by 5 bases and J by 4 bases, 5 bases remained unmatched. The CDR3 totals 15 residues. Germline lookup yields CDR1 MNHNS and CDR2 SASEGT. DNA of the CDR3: TGTGCCAGCAGTTCTGGGACAGGGGGCGCCTATGGCTACACCTTC. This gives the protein CASSSGTGGAYGYTF.

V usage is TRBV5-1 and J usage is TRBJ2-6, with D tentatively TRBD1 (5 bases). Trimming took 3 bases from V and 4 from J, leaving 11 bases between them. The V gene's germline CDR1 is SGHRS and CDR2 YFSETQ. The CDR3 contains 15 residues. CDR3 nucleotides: TGCGCCAGCAGCTCTGACAGAACCGGGGCCAACGTCCTGACTTTC. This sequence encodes CASSSDRTGANVLTF.

The CDR3 DNA reads as TGTGCCAGCAGCTTAGATTCCAGCGCTTACAATGAGCAGTTCTTC. Its translation: CASSLDSSAYNEQFF. This rearrangement joins TRBV11-3 to TRBJ2-1; D is ambiguous. Trimming removed 0 bases at V and 4 bases at J, with 10 bases between. The CDR3 spans 15 residues. Looked up from germline, CDR1 is SGHNT and CDR2 is YENEEA.

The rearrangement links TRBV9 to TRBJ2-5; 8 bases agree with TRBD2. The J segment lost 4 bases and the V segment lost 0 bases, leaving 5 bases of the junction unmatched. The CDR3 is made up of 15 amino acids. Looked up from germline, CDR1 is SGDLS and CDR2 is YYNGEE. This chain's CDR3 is CASSVEAGVGETQYF. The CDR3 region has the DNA TGTGCCAGCAGCGTAGAAGCGGGGGTAGGAGAGACCCAGTACTTC.

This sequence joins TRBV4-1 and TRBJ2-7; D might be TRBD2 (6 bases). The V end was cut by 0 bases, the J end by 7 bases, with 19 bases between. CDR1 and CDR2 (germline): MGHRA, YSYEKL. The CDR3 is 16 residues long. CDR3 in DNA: TGCGCCAGCAGCCAAGAATACGGGCTAGCGAAGGATGAGCAGTACTTC. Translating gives CASSQEYGLAKDEQYF.

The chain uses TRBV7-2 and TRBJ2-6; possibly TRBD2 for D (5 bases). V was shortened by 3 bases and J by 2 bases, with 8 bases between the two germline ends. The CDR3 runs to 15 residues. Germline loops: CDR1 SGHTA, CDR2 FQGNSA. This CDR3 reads CASSFGGTGANVLTF. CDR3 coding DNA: TGTGCCAGCAGCTTCGGAGGAACTGGGGCCAACGTCCTGACTTTC.

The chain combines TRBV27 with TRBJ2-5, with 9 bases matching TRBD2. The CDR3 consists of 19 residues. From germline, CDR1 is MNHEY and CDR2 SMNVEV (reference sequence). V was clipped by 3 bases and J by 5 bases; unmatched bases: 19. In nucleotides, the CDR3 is TGTGCCAGCAGTTTTTCACCACCCTTTGGGCGGGGGGGCGTTGAGACCCAGTACTTC. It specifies CASSFSPPFGRGGVETQYF.

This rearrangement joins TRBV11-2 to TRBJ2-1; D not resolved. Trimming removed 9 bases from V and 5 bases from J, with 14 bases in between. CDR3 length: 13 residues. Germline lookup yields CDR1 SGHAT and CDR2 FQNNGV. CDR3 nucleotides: TGTGCCAGTGGTCTGGGCGCCAACAATGAGCAGTTCTTC. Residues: CASGLGANNEQFF.

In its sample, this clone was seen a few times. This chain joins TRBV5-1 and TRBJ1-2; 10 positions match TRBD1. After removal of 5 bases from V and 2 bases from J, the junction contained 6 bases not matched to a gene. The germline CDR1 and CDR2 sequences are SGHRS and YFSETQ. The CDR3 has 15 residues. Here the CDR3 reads CASREGQGLNYGYTF. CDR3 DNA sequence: TGCGCCAGCAGAGAGGGACAGGGGTTGAACTATGGCTACACCTTC.

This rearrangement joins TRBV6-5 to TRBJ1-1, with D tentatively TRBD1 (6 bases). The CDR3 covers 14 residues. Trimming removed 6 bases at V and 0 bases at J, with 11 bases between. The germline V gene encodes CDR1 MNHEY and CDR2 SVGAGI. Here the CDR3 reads CASRLDRMNTEAFF. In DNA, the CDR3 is TGTGCCAGCAGACTCGACAGGATGAACACTGAAGCTTTCTTT.

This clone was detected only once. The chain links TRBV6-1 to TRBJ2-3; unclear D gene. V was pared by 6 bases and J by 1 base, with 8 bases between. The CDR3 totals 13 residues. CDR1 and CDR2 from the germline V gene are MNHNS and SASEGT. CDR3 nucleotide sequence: TGTGCCAGCAGCGGGTTGGGCACAGATACGCAGTATTTT. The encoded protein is CASSGLGTDTQYF.

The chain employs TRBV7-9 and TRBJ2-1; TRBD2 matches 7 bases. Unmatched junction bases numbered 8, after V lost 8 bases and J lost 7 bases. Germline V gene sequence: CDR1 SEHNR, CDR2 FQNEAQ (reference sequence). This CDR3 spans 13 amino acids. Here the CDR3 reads CASLAELLNEQFF. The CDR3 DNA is TGTGCCAGCCTAGCGGAGCTGTTAAATGAGCAGTTCTTC.

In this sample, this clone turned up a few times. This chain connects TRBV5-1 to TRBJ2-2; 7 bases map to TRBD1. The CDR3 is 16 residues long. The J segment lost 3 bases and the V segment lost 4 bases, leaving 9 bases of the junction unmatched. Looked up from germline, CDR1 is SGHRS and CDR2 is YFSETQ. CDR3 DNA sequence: TGCGCCAGCAGCACCTACGGGACAGCGTACACCGGGGAGCTGTTTTTT. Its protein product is CASSTYGTAYTGELFF. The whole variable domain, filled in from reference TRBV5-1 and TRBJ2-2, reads KAGVTQTPRYLIKTRGQQVTLSCSPISGHRSVSWYQQTPGQGLQFLFEYFSETQRNKGNFPGRFSGRQFSNSRSEMNVSTLELGDSALYLCASSTYGTAYTGELFFGEGSRLTVL.

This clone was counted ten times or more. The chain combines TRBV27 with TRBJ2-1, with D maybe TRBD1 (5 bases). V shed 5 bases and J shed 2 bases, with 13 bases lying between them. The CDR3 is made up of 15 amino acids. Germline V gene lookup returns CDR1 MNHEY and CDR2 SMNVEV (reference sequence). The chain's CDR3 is CASSREGEPYNEQFF. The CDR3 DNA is TGTGCCAGCAGTAGAGAAGGGGAACCCTACAATGAGCAGTTCTTC.

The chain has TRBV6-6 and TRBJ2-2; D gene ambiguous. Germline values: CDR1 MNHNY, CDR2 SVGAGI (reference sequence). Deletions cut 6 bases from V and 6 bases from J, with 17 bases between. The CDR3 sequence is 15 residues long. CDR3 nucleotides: TGTGCCAGCAGGACCCGAGGCTCACCGGCCGGGGAGCTGTTTTTT. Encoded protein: CASRTRGSPAGELFF.

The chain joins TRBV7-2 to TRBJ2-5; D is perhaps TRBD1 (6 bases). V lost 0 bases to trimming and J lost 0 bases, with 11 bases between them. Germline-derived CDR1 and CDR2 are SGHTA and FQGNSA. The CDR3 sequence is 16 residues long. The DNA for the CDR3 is TGTGCCAGCAGCTTAGCGGAGGACAGTTACCAAGAGACCCAGTACTTC. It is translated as CASSLAEDSYQETQYF.